These T cell receptor beta chains were read from a single sample in a study of blood T cells in healthy people across ages. TCRdb re-derived calls from the 5' RACE reads in MiXCR, one entry per CDR3 protein. In the table there are hundreds of thousands of distinct CDR3 sequences, approximately 30% of which are singletons. Sequenced material: blood. These receptors were collected from a woman of 80 years or more in good health. Each CDR3 is given with its conserved first and last residue. A D gene is named only where the DNA matches it firmly. Only some rows state a clone size, as once, few, many or a class for expanded clones.

V: TRBV7-3
J: TRBJ1-1
D: .
size: many
CDR3: CASSLGTRVYSQDTEAFF
DNA: TGTGCCAGCAGCTTAGGGACTCGGGTCTACTCCCAGGACACTGAAGCTTTCTTT

V: TRBV29-1
J: TRBJ2-7
D: .
size: few
CDR3: CSVFGHSFSRYEQYF
DNA: TGCAGCGTTTTTGGACATTCCTTTTCTCGCTACGAGCAGTACTTC

V: TRBV12-3/TRBV12-4
J: TRBJ1-2
D: .
size: .
CDR3: CAGSLGPFGGGYGYTF
DNA: TGTGCCGGCAGCTTGGGTCCATTCGGAGGGGGGTATGGCTACACCTTC

V: TRBV3-1
J: TRBJ2-7
D: .
size: many
CDR3: CASSHPRGGGGYEQYF
DNA: TGTGCCAGCAGCCACCCGAGGGGAGGGGGCGGCTACGAGCAGTACTTC

V: TRBV20-1
J: TRBJ2-5
D: TRBD1
size: .
CDR3: CSARASQGRETQYF
DNA: TGCAGTGCTAGAGCGTCACAGGGGCGGGAGACCCAGTACTTC

V: TRBV7-2
J: TRBJ1-2
D: .
size: many
CDR3: CASSYGPSYGYTF
DNA: TGTGCCAGCAGCTACGGGCCCTCCTATGGCTACACCTTC

V: TRBV12-3/TRBV12-4
J: TRBJ2-7
D: .
size: many
CDR3: CASSFAVSYEQYF
DNA: TGTGCCAGCAGTTTTGCTGTCTCCTACGAGCAGTACTTC

V: TRBV7-9
J: TRBJ2-7
D: TRBD1
size: .
CDR3: CASGVDRGWYEQYF
DNA: TGTGCCAGCGGAGTGGACAGGGGGTGGTACGAGCAGTACTTC

V: TRBV29-1
J: TRBJ1-1
D: .
size: many
CDR3: CSVESAARDGTEAFF
DNA: TGCAGCGTTGAGAGCGCGGCCAGGGATGGCACTGAAGCTTTCTTT

V: TRBV7-2
J: TRBJ2-7
D: TRBD2
size: few
CDR3: CASSLGWGGGALGLKNEQYF
DNA: TGTGCCAGCAGCTTAGGTTGGGGCGGGGGGGCCTTGGGATTAAAAAACGAGCAGTACTTC

V: TRBV27
J: TRBJ1-2
D: TRBD1
size: many
CDR3: CASSETGWYGYTF
DNA: TGTGCCAGCAGTGAGACAGGGTGGTATGGCTACACCTTC

V: TRBV20-1
J: TRBJ2-3
D: .
size: few
CDR3: CSAGEYPDTRYF
DNA: TGCAGTGCTGGCGAGTATCCAGATACGCGGTATTTT

V: TRBV5-1
J: TRBJ2-3
D: TRBD2
size: many
CDR3: CASSSLLAGVSTDTQYF
DNA: TGCGCCAGCAGCTCCTTACTAGCGGGGGTTAGCACAGATACGCAGTATTTT

V: TRBV5-6
J: TRBJ1-5
D: TRBD1
size: .
CDR3: CASSPRDRVNQPQHF
DNA: TGTGCCAGCAGCCCCCGGGACAGGGTTAATCAGCCCCAGCATTTT

V: TRBV27
J: TRBJ1-5
D: TRBD1
size: few
CDR3: CASRSTGGGGQPQHF
DNA: TGTGCCAGCAGATCTACAGGGGGAGGTGGACAGCCCCAGCATTTT

V: TRBV30
J: TRBJ2-4
D: .
size: few
CDR3: CAFARKDIQYF
DNA: TGTGCCTTTGCCCGAAAGGACATTCAGTACTTC

V: TRBV20-1
J: TRBJ2-7
D: TRBD1
size: .
CDR3: CSARVGTGSHEQYF
DNA: TGCAGTGCTAGAGTCGGGACAGGGTCCCACGAGCAGTACTTC

V: TRBV20-1
J: TRBJ1-1
D: .
size: few
CDR3: CSARGQGTGVGTEAFF
DNA: TGCAGTGCTAGGGGCCAGGGTACCGGAGTGGGCACTGAAGCTTTCTTT

V: TRBV3-1
J: TRBJ1-2
D: .
size: many
CDR3: CASSLETANYGYTF
DNA: TGTGCCAGCAGCCTGGAGACAGCAAACTATGGCTACACCTTC

V: TRBV7-9
J: TRBJ1-2
D: .
size: many
CDR3: CASSFPANYGYTF
DNA: TGTGCCAGCAGCTTTCCAGCTAACTATGGCTACACCTTC

V: TRBV20-1
J: TRBJ1-1
D: TRBD1
size: .
CDR3: CSASGQGRSLNTEAFF
DNA: TGCAGTGCTAGCGGACAGGGACGTAGCCTCAACACTGAAGCTTTCTTT

V: TRBV20-1
J: TRBJ2-3
D: TRBD2
size: once
CDR3: CSAKTSADTQYF
DNA: TGCAGTGCCAAGACTAGCGCAGATACGCAGTATTTT

V: TRBV20-1
J: TRBJ2-5
D: TRBD2
size: .
CDR3: CSARGLGGDMTQYF
DNA: TGCAGTGCTCGGGGACTAGGAGGAGACATGACCCAGTACTTC

V: TRBV28
J: TRBJ2-7
D: .
size: many
CDR3: CASTGTLSYEQYF
DNA: TGTGCCAGCACCGGGACACTTTCCTACGAGCAGTACTTC

V: TRBV6-1
J: TRBJ2-1
D: TRBD2
size: many
CDR3: CASSNSGGAGEQFF
DNA: TGTGCCAGCAGTAATAGCGGGGGGGCTGGCGAGCAGTTCTTC

V: TRBV29-1
J: TRBJ2-2
D: .
size: many
CDR3: CSVEGFGRSGELFF
DNA: TGCAGCGTTGAAGGCTTTGGTCGATCCGGGGAGCTGTTTTTT

V: TRBV5-1
J: TRBJ2-7
D: .
size: .
CDR3: CASSLFTSTGEQYF
DNA: TGCGCCAGCAGCTTGTTCACTTCGACAGGCGAGCAGTACTTC

V: TRBV28
J: TRBJ1-2
D: TRBD1
size: many
CDR3: CASSFGDREGGYTF
DNA: TGTGCCAGCAGTTTCGGGGACAGGGAAGGCGGCTACACCTTC

V: TRBV4-1
J: TRBJ2-5
D: .
size: many
CDR3: CASSQDSQYQETQYF
DNA: TGCGCCAGCAGCCAAGATTCCCAATACCAAGAGACCCAGTACTTC

V: TRBV4-1
J: TRBJ1-2
D: .
size: .
CDR3: CASSQDRGRSGYTF
DNA: TGCGCCAGCAGCCAAGATCGGGGCAGGTCTGGCTACACCTTC

V: TRBV6-2/TRBV6-3
J: TRBJ2-7
D: TRBD1
size: many
CDR3: CASSFRTGPLYEQYF
DNA: TGTGCCAGCAGTTTTCGGACAGGACCCCTCTACGAGCAGTACTTC

V: TRBV20-1
J: TRBJ2-7
D: .
size: many
CDR3: CSAILGAGEQYF
DNA: TGCAGTGCGATACTCGGCGCTGGGGAGCAGTACTTC

V: TRBV20-1
J: TRBJ2-2
D: .
size: few
CDR3: CSAHTRTGRTGELFF
DNA: TGCAGTGCTCATACTCGGACGGGAAGGACCGGGGAGCTGTTTTTT

V: TRBV6-2/TRBV6-3
J: TRBJ2-2
D: .
size: few
CDR3: CASAQTIGTGELFF
DNA: TGTGCCAGCGCCCAGACTATCGGCACCGGGGAGCTGTTTTTT

V: TRBV5-1
J: TRBJ2-1
D: TRBD2
size: many
CDR3: CASSLGGGNHNEQFF
DNA: TGCGCCAGCAGCTTAGGCGGGGGGAACCACAATGAGCAGTTCTTC

V: TRBV5-6
J: TRBJ2-3
D: TRBD1
size: .
CDR3: CASSLSGQGLDTQYF
DNA: TGTGCCAGCAGCTTGAGCGGACAGGGGTTGGATACGCAGTATTTT

V: TRBV30
J: TRBJ1-1
D: .
size: few
CDR3: CAWAVRAEAFF
DNA: TGTGCCTGGGCTGTTAGGGCTGAAGCTTTCTTT

V: TRBV20-1
J: TRBJ1-5
D: TRBD1
size: .
CDR3: CSASLSGTGKKGRQPQHF
DNA: TGCAGTGCTAGTCTTTCCGGGACAGGAAAAAAGGGTCGCCAGCCCCAGCATTTT

V: TRBV28
J: TRBJ2-5
D: .
size: many
CDR3: CASSRAGLGSQETQYF
DNA: TGTGCCAGCAGTCGGGCAGGGCTAGGATCCCAAGAGACCCAGTACTTC

V: TRBV4-2
J: TRBJ2-1
D: .
size: .
CDR3: CASSQPLRGIGSYNEQFF
DNA: TGTGCCAGCAGCCAACCCCTACGCGGGATCGGCTCCTACAATGAGCAGTTCTTC

V: TRBV4-2
J: TRBJ1-2
D: TRBD1
size: once
CDR3: CASSQDTRQGYGYTF
DNA: TGTGCCAGCAGCCAAGATACGAGACAGGGATATGGCTACACCTTC

V: TRBV9
J: TRBJ1-1
D: .
size: many
CDR3: CASSGRATNTEAFF
DNA: TGTGCCAGCAGCGGCCGGGCCACGAACACTGAAGCTTTCTTT

V: TRBV7-2
J: TRBJ2-1
D: .
size: many
CDR3: CASSLFGISYNEQFF
DNA: TGTGCCAGCAGCTTGTTTGGAATCTCCTACAATGAGCAGTTCTTC

V: TRBV7-3
J: TRBJ2-6
D: TRBD1
size: .
CDR3: CASSFGQGFPGANVLIF
DNA: TGTGCCAGCAGCTTCGGACAGGGGTTCCCTGGGGCCAACGTCCTGATTTTC

V: TRBV29-1
J: TRBJ2-3
D: .
size: .
CDR3: CSAWGLSTDTQYF
DNA: TGCAGCGCTTGGGGTCTGAGCACAGATACGCAGTATTTT

V: TRBV20-1
J: TRBJ2-5
D: .
size: .
CDR3: CSASGPSAATANEQYF
DNA: TGCAGTGCTAGCGGACCCTCGGCGGCCACAGCCAATGAGCAGTACTTC

V: TRBV30
J: TRBJ1-2
D: .
size: .
CDR3: CAWMGVANYGYTF
DNA: TGTGCCTGGATGGGGGTCGCTAACTATGGCTACACCTTC

V: TRBV7-2
J: TRBJ2-7
D: TRBD2
size: .
CDR3: CASSSGTSGRAQYF
DNA: TGTGCCAGCAGCTCGGGGACTAGCGGCCGGGCCCAGTACTTC

V: TRBV7-9
J: TRBJ2-5
D: TRBD2
size: .
CDR3: CASSFVSGGETQYF
DNA: TGTGCCAGCAGCTTCGTTAGCGGGGGGGAGACCCAGTACTTC

V: TRBV3-1
J: TRBJ1-1
D: .
size: .
CDR3: CASSQEGGLRGTEAFF
DNA: TGTGCCAGCAGCCAAGAAGGCGGCTTAAGGGGAACTGAAGCTTTCTTT

V: TRBV20-1
J: TRBJ2-1
D: .
size: .
CDR3: CSASAELSSYNEQFF
DNA: TGCAGTGCTAGTGCTGAACTAAGCTCCTACAATGAGCAGTTCTTC

V: TRBV5-1
J: TRBJ1-1
D: .
size: .
CDR3: CASSTEGWRGTEAFF
DNA: TGCGCCAGCAGCACGGAGGGGTGGAGAGGCACTGAAGCTTTCTTT

V: TRBV6-6
J: TRBJ1-1
D: TRBD1
size: few
CDR3: CASSYYPGTGSEAFF
DNA: TGTGCCAGCAGTTACTACCCCGGGACAGGGTCTGAAGCTTTCTTT